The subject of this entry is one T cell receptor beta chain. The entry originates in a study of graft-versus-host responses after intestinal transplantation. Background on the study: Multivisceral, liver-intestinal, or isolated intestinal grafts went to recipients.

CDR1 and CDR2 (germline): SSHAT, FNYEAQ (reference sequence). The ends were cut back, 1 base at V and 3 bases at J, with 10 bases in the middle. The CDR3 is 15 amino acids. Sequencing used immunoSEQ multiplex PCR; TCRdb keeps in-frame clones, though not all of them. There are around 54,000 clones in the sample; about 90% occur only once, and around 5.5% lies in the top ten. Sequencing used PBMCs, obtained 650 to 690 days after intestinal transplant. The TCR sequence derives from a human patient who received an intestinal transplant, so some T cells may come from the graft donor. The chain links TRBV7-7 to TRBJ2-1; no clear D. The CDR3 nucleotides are TGTGCCAGCAGCTTAGAACTTGCGAGCTACAATGAGCAGTTCTTC. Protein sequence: CASSLELASYNEQFF.